The 25 T cell receptor beta chains below all came from one sample that was sequenced in a study of CD4+ T cells in melanoma. This table comes from immunoSEQ multiplex PCR, and its TCRdb copy is limited to in-frame clones, with some not included. The profile shows 18,000 or so clones, about four fifths of them singletons. Sequencing was performed on cells from a culture (not recorded whether cultured in vitro). The origin of the receptors is a human donor with melanoma.

V usage is TRBV5-4 and J usage is TRBJ2-7, with a weak D call TRBD1 (6 bases). This CDR3 comprises 13 residues. Between the trimmed V and J ends, which lost 4 bases and 5 bases, there was a span of 13 bases. Germline lookup yields CDR1 SGHNT and CDR2 YYREEE (reference sequence). In DNA, the CDR3 is TGTGCCAGCAGCCGGAGGCAGGGGAACGAGCAGTACTTC. It encodes CASSRRQGNEQYF.

The chain recombines TRBV30 with TRBJ1-2; TRBD1 aligns across 8 bases. This CDR3 is 17 amino acids long. CDR1 is GTSNPN, CDR2 SVGIG, per germline (reference sequence). J lost 8 bases, V lost 0 bases, and 17 bases had no gene match. CDR3 nucleotide sequence: TGTGCCTGGAGTGTGCCGGGACAGGTGCATGCCAGGGGCGGCTACACCTTC. Amino acid sequence: CAWSVPGQVHARGGYTF.

The rearrangement links TRBV29-1 to TRBJ1-4; D is ambiguous. Trimming took off 7 bases at V and 5 bases at J, with 11 bases between the two ends. There are 12 residues in the CDR3. From germline, CDR1 is SQVTM and CDR2 ANQGSEA. Written as DNA, the CDR3 is TGCAGCGGATGGGCCCCGAATGAAAAACTGTTTTTT. This codes for CSGWAPNEKLFF. Using reference TRBV29-1 and TRBJ1-4 for the parts outside the CDR3, the full variable domain is SAVISQKPSRDICQRGTSLTIQCQVDSQVTMMFWYRQQPGQSLTLIATANQGSEATYESGFVIDKFPISRPNLTFSTLTVSNMSPEDSSIYLCSGWAPNEKLFFGSGTQLSVL.

The chain is built from TRBV6-6 and TRBJ1-5; D gene unclear. V dropped 6 bases and J dropped 2 bases, with 5 bases sitting between them. The CDR3 extends over 12 amino acids. The germline V gene encodes CDR1 MNHNY and CDR2 SVGAGI (reference sequence). The DNA of the CDR3 is TGTGCCAGCAGGATGGGCAATCAGCCCCAGCATTTT. It translates to CASRMGNQPQHF.

This clone has only a few counts. V usage is TRBV5-1 and J usage is TRBJ2-1; no firm D call. Germline V lookup: CDR1 SGHRS, CDR2 YFSETQ. The CDR3 extends over 15 amino acids. Deletions cut 5 bases from V and 7 bases from J, with 19 bases between. CDR3 bases: TGCGCCAGCAGTTATCTGGGCAGTTCTTCGAATGAGCAGTTCTTC. Translated, it gives CASSYLGSSSNEQFF.

The rearrangement links TRBV6-6 to TRBJ1-1, with D uncertain. The CDR3 has 14 amino acids. The germline CDR1 and CDR2 sequences are MNHNY and SVGAGI (reference sequence). V was clipped by 0 bases and J by 1 base, with 6 bases between them. This chain's CDR3 is CASSYSNPNTEAFF. The CDR3 nucleotides read TGTGCCAGCAGTTACTCGAATCCGAACACTGAAGCTTTCTTT.

The chain recombines TRBV11-2 with TRBJ1-1, with TRBD1 as a possible D gene (5 bases). Trimming removed 3 bases from V and 3 bases from J, with 11 bases in between. The CDR3 contains 14 residues. Germline assignment: CDR1 SGHAT and CDR2 FQNNGV. The CDR3 spells CASSLAGRDTEAFF. DNA of the CDR3: TGTGCCAGCAGCTTGGCAGGGCGGGACACTGAAGCTTTCTTT.

The chain recombines TRBV7-8 with TRBJ1-4, with no clear D. V lost 5 bases and J 10 bases, leaving 26 bases between the germline ends. CDR3 length equals 17 residues. Germline assignment: CDR1 SGHVS and CDR2 FQNEAQ. CDR3 loop: CASSHYYRPASVRKLFF. CDR3 bases: TGTGCCAGCAGCCACTATTACCGGCCCGCAAGTGTTCGAAAACTGTTTTTT. The full variable domain, rest sourced from reference TRBV7-8 and TRBJ1-4, is GAGVSQSPRYKVAKRGQDVALRCDPISGHVSLFWYQQALGQGPEFLTYFQNEAQLDKSGLPSDRFFAERPEGSVSTLKIQRTQQEDSAVYLCASSHYYRPASVRKLFFGSGTQLSVL.

The rearrangement links TRBV10-2 to TRBJ1-2, with D possibly TRBD1 on 5 matching bases. V was cut by 0 bases and J by 4 bases, with 6 bases left in between. Germline CDR1 is WSHSY and CDR2 is SAAADI. CDR3 length: 13 amino acids. CDR3 coding DNA: TGCGCCAGCAGTGAGTCAGGGACCTATGGCTACACCTTC. Translating it yields CASSESGTYGYTF.

This chain uses TRBV4-1 with TRBJ2-6; D possibly corresponds to TRBD1 (6 bases). Germline V gene sequence: CDR1 MGHRA, CDR2 YSYEKL. The CDR3 is 19 amino acids. With 1 base removed from V and 0 bases from J, the gap between germline ends came to 16 bases. CDR3 residues: CASSQGSAGADSGANVLTF. CDR3 coding DNA: TGCGCCAGCAGCCAAGGATCAGCAGGGGCCGACTCTGGGGCCAACGTCCTGACTTTC.

V and J are TRBV5-5 and TRBJ2-3; a weak D match, TRBD1 (5 bases). CDR1 SGHKS and CDR2 YYEKEE come from the germline V gene (reference sequence). Trimming left V 2 bases short and J 4 bases short, with 17 bases between. This CDR3 contains 16 residues. The CDR3 DNA reads TGTGCCAGCAGCTTATACGCAGGGTTCGGTGCAGATACGCAGTATTTT. Translation gives CASSLYAGFGADTQYF.

The rearrangement links TRBV7-9 to TRBJ2-7, with 7 bases matching TRBD2. There are 18 residues in the CDR3. J gave up 3 bases and V 0 bases, and 14 bases lay outside the gene matches. From germline, CDR1 is SEHNR and CDR2 FQNEAQ (reference sequence). The chain's CDR3 is CASSLALLGRGRNYEQYF. The DNA for the CDR3 is TGTGCCAGCAGCTTAGCTCTTCTCGGGCGGGGGAGAAACTACGAGCAGTACTTC.

The chain uses TRBV29-1 and TRBJ1-2; D unresolved. V was cut by 6 bases and J by 2 bases, with 13 bases left in between. This CDR3 has 13 residues. Germline values: CDR1 SQVTM, CDR2 ANQGSEA. CDR3 sequence (DNA): TGCAGCGTCTTGAAGGGCCAGAACTATGGCTACACCTTC. It codes for CSVLKGQNYGYTF.

The CDR3 DNA reads TGTGCCAGCGGGGTGCGCGGCCGAGATACGCAGTATTTT. Translating it yields CASGVRGRDTQYF. This chain connects TRBV2 to TRBJ2-3; D ambiguous. The CDR3 totals 13 residues. The germline V gene has CDR1 SNHLY and CDR2 FYNNEI. The germline V and J ends were trimmed by 8 bases and 5 bases, with 14 bases remaining between them.

V gene TRBV5-1 combines with J gene TRBJ2-5; unclear D gene. Looked up from germline, CDR1 is SGHRS and CDR2 is YFSETQ. The CDR3 runs to 14 residues. V was cut by 4 bases and J by 6 bases, with 16 bases left in between. The CDR3 loop reads CASSLDIPSQTQYF. The CDR3 bases are TGCGCCAGCAGCCTCGACATCCCGAGTCAGACCCAGTACTTC.

This clone was seen more than once but under ten times. V is TRBV12-5 and J is TRBJ2-3, with D perhaps matching TRBD2 (6 bases). CDR3 length: 13 residues. Germline V gives CDR1 LGHNT, CDR2 FRNRAP. Trimming took 7 bases from V and 4 from J, leaving 12 bases between them. The CDR3 bases are TGTGCTAGTGCATCTTCGGGGGCAGATACGCAGTATTTT. The encoded protein is CASASSGADTQYF. Looking up the rest from reference TRBV12-5 and TRBJ2-3 gives the full variable domain: DARVTQTPRHKVTEMGQEVTMRCQPILGHNTVFWYRQTMMQGLELLAYFRNRAPLDDSGMPKDRFSAEMPDATLATLKIQPSEPRDSAVYFCASASSGADTQYFGPGTRLTVL.

The chain combines TRBV18 with TRBJ1-2; D ambiguous. V lost 3 bases and J lost 8, with 13 bases in between. The CDR3 has 13 amino acids. The germline gives CDR1 KGHSH, CDR2 LQKENI. The DNA for the CDR3 is TGTGCCAGCTCACCGCAGGAAATGGAGGGCTACACCTTC. Its translation is CASSPQEMEGYTF.

The chain joins TRBV7-6 to TRBJ2-2; no reliable D call. V lost 4 bases and J 4 bases, leaving 7 bases between the germline ends. Germline assignment: CDR1 SGHVS and CDR2 FNYEAQ. This CDR3 has 13 residues. CDR3 nucleotide sequence: TGTGCCAGCAGCTCCATCATCACCGGGGAGCTGTTTTTT. The encoded protein is CASSSIITGELFF.

The count of this clone is one. This chain links TRBV4-1 with TRBJ1-3; D not resolved. The CDR3 sequence is 14 residues long. Trimming left V 4 bases short and J 2 bases short, with 9 bases between. CDR1 and CDR2 from the germline V gene are MGHRA and YSYEKL. The CDR3 coding sequence is TGCGCCAGCAGCCGTTACGGGGCTGGAAACACCATATATTTT. It yields the protein CASSRYGAGNTIYF.

The chain links TRBV10-3 to TRBJ2-7; D perhaps matches TRBD1 (6 bases). The germline V gene encodes CDR1 ENHRY and CDR2 SYGVKD. Trimming shortened V by 10 bases and J by 0 bases, and 19 bases separated the two germline ends. The CDR3 extends over 15 amino acids. The CDR3 loop is CASSRGQSASYEQYF. In nucleotides, the CDR3 is TGTGCCAGCAGCCGAGGACAGTCAGCCTCCTACGAGCAGTACTTC.

The chain couples TRBV29-1 to TRBJ2-3, with 7 bases identical to TRBD1. The germline CDR1 and CDR2 sequences are SQVTM and ANQGSEA. The CDR3 loop spans 15 amino acids. V shed 2 bases, J shed 1 base, and the junction held 6 bases outside the gene matches. The CDR3 loop reads CSVEIWDSGTDTQYF. The CDR3, as DNA: TGCAGCGTTGAAATTTGGGACAGCGGCACAGATACGCAGTATTTT.

The chain recombines TRBV14 with TRBJ1-4; 7 positions match TRBD1. CDR1 is SGHDN and CDR2 is FVKESK in the germline V gene. This CDR3 is built from 14 residues. Trimming took 4 bases from V and 7 from J; bases not matched to a gene: 6. In DNA, the CDR3 is TGTGCCAGCAGCCGGAACAGGGGCAGTGAAAAACTGTTTTTT. Amino acid sequence: CASSRNRGSEKLFF.

This clone was found a few times. The chain has TRBV7-8 and TRBJ1-6, with unresolved D. This CDR3 is built from 13 residues. V was trimmed by 2 bases and J by 9 bases, leaving 8 bases between them. Germline V gives CDR1 SGHVS, CDR2 FQNEAQ. The CDR3 bases are TGTGCCAGCAGCTTACAGGAAGGTTCACCCCTCCACTTT. Its protein product is CASSLQEGSPLHF.

This rearrangement joins TRBV13 to TRBJ2-1; D perhaps matches TRBD2 (5 bases). CDR3 length: 18 residues. Trimming removed 1 base at V and 2 bases at J, with 18 bases between. Germline values: CDR1 PRHDT, CDR2 FYEKMQ (reference sequence). The CDR3 nucleotides read TGTGCCAGCAGCTTAGACCCCTCCGTATTCGGGGCCTACAATGAGCAGTTCTTC. Protein: CASSLDPSVFGAYNEQFF. Using reference TRBV13 and TRBJ2-1 for the parts outside the CDR3, the full variable domain is AAGVIQSPRHLIKEKRETATLKCYPIPRHDTVYWYQQGPGQDPQFLISFYEKMQSDKGSIPDRFSAQQFSDYHSELNMSSLELGDSALYFCASSLDPSVFGAYNEQFFGPGTRLTVL.

CDR3 nucleotide sequence: TGCGCCAGCAGCCAAGGAGCAGGGAATGAAAAACTGTTTTTT. It encodes CASSQGAGNEKLFF. The rearrangement uses TRBV4-1 and TRBJ1-4, with TRBD1 as a possible D gene (5 bases). Deletions cut 1 base from V and 5 bases from J, with 8 bases between. This CDR3 comprises 14 residues. In germline, CDR1 is MGHRA, CDR2 YSYEKL.